These T cell receptor beta chains were read from a single sample in a study of shared clonotypes between healthy human individuals. Assay: immunoSEQ multiplex PCR; the TCRdb copy retains only in-frame clones and omits some. The sample lists approximately 2,300,000 clones; 85% to 95% were seen once. The sample taken for sequencing was naive CD4+ T cells from PBMCs. Receptor source: a young man in good health. Some clones in this sample may be carry-over from other donors' samples. Both conserved end residues are part of each CDR3. The D gene is left open where the match is weak. Clone size is not always given. Where it is, it says once, few, many or a class for expanded clones.

TRBJ2-4 NA TRBV7-8 NA TGTGCCAGCAGCTACGGATTCCTAGCCAAAAACATTCAGTACTTC CASSYGFLAKNIQYF
TRBJ2-5 NA TRBV6-5 NA TGTGCCAGCAGACGGAATGACAGATCTCAAGGGACCCAGTACTTC CASRRNDRSQGTQYF
TRBJ2-7 NA TRBV18 TRBD2 TGTGCCAGCTCACTGATCGGGAGTTGGGGGGGCGAGCAGTACTTC CASSLIGSWGGEQYF
TRBJ2-7 once TRBV4-2 TRBD2 TGTGCCAGCAGCCACCTAGCGGGGACTAGCGGGCCCTACGAGCAGTACTTC CASSHLAGTSGPYEQYF
TRBJ2-5 NA TRBV19 NA TGTGCCAGTAGTAGGGCAGACCAAGAGACCCAGTACTTC CASSRADQETQYF
TRBJ1-5 NA TRBV6-5 NA TGTGCCAGCCGATCGGGGTTCAATCAGCCCCAGCATTTT CASRSGFNQPQHF
TRBJ1-2 once TRBV7-8 NA TGTGCCAGCAGCTTAGTGGGCAGGAGAAACTATGGCTACACCTTC CASSLVGRRNYGYTF
TRBJ2-1 NA TRBV5-4 TRBD2 TGTGCCAGCAGCTTGGGGCTAGCGGGAGGGCCGGGGAATGAGCAGTTCTTC CASSLGLAGGPGNEQFF
TRBJ2-7 NA TRBV7-9 NA TGTGCCAGCAGCAACCCCGGGGGGGACAGGTCCTACGAGCAGTACTTC CASSNPGGDRSYEQYF
TRBJ2-1 NA TRBV27 NA TGTGCCAGCAGTGTACGGGATGTCGGGAGCTCCTACAATGAGCAGTTCTTC CASSVRDVGSSYNEQFF
TRBJ1-4 NA TRBV14 NA TGTGCCAGCAGCCAAGCGGGGGACTTGCCTAATGAAAAACTGTTTTTT CASSQAGDLPNEKLFF
TRBJ2-1 NA TRBV5-4 TRBD1 TGTGCCAGCAGCCGTCGGACAGGGGGCGAAGAGCAGTTCTTC CASSRRTGGEEQFF
TRBJ2-5 NA TRBV6-1 NA TGTGCCAGCAGTGAAACAGTGGGGCGGGAGACCCAGTACTTC CASSETVGRETQYF
TRBJ2-1 NA TRBV11-1 NA TGTGCCAGCAGCTTTCCCGCATCGGGCAATGAGCAGTTCTTC CASSFPASGNEQFF
TRBJ2-7 NA TRBV13 TRBD1 TGTGCCAGCAGCTTAGCACAGGGGTTCCACGAGCAGTACTTC CASSLAQGFHEQYF
TRBJ1-2 NA TRBV28 NA TGTGCCACTACCACGATGCGGGCGGGCTATGGCTACACCTTC CATTTMRAGYGYTF
TRBJ1-4 once TRBV28 NA TGTGCCAGCAGTCCTCCCCGGGACACCCTTAGTGAAAAACTGTTTTTT CASSPPRDTLSEKLFF
TRBJ1-3 NA TRBV10-3 NA TGTGCCATCAGGCCACAGGGCCTGGCGGGAAACACCATATATTTT CAIRPQGLAGNTIYF
TRBJ2-2 NA TRBV7-2 NA TGTGCCAGCTCCCAAGCCTCGTGGGAGCTGTTTTTT CASSQASWELFF
TRBJ2-7 NA TRBV28 NA TGTGCCAGCAGTCAGAGGTACAACGAGCAGTACTTC CASSQRYNEQYF
TRBJ2-7 NA TRBV7-2 TRBD1 TGTGCCAGCAGCTCCGTAGGGGGCAGGAGTTACGAGCAGTACTTC CASSSVGGRSYEQYF
TRBJ2-7 NA TRBV5-1 TRBD2 TGCGCCAGCAGCACTACTAGCGGGAGGACATACGAGCAGTACTTC CASSTTSGRTYEQYF
TRBJ2-3 NA TRBV2 TRBD2 TGTGCCAGCAGTGAGAGCCTAGCGGGAGGCACAGATACGCAGTATTTT CASSESLAGGTDTQYF
TRBJ2-7 NA TRBV7-3 NA TGTGCCAGCAGCCTAACCGGGACGGTACCCTACGAGCAGTACTTC CASSLTGTVPYEQYF
TRBJ1-1 NA TRBV7-2 NA TGTGCCAGCAGCTTAGCGGGGTTCGACACTGAAGCTTTCTTT CASSLAGFDTEAFF
TRBJ2-3 NA TRBV2 NA TGTGCCGGACGGGGACGGAGCACAGATACGCAGTATTTT CAGRGRSTDTQYF
TRBJ1-2 once TRBV18 TRBD1 TGTGCCAGCTCACCCCCCGGGACAGGGCTCTATGGCTACACCTTC CASSPPGTGLYGYTF
TRBJ1-5 few TRBV10-3 NA TGTGCCACGAGACAAGATAGCAATCAGCCCCAGCATTTT CATRQDSNQPQHF
TRBJ1-2 NA TRBV5-4 TRBD1 TGTGCCAGCAGCCGCGCAGGGGGTTCCGACGGCTACACCTTC CASSRAGGSDGYTF
TRBJ2-5 NA TRBV19 NA TGTGCCAGTAGTCGAATGTTTCAAGAGACCCAGTACTTC CASSRMFQETQYF
TRBJ2-1 NA TRBV5-1 NA TGCGCCAGCAGCTTGGTTCCCCCGACTATCCAAGGGTCCTACAATGAGCAGTTCTTC CASSLVPPTIQGSYNEQFF
TRBJ2-7 NA TRBV20-1 TRBD2 TGCAGTTCGGGAGGCGGCTACGAGCAGTACTTC CSSGGGYEQYF
TRBJ2-5 NA TRBV29-1 NA TGCAGCGTTGAAAGGGGGGCCCAAGAGACCCAGTACTTC CSVERGAQETQYF
TRBJ2-7 NA TRBV2 NA TGTGCCAGCAGAGCCGCAGGGGAGGTGTTCTACGAGCAGTACTTC CASRAAGEVFYEQYF
TRBJ2-1 NA TRBV7-7 TRBD2 TGTGCCAGCAGCCCCGGGACTAGCGGTTACAATGAGCAGTTCTTC CASSPGTSGYNEQFF
TRBJ1-5 NA TRBV10-3 TRBD1 TGTGCCATCAGCCCACAGGGGAGCAATCAGCCCCAGCATTTT CAISPQGSNQPQHF
TRBJ1-3 NA TRBV28 NA TGTGCCAGCAGTTTCACCCCAGGCTCTCTCTTAGTATATTTT CASSFTPGSLLVYF
TRBJ2-1 NA TRBV4-2 TRBD2 TGTGCCAGCAGCCTAGAGGGCCCACTAGCGGGAGACAATGAGCAGTTCTTC CASSLEGPLAGDNEQFF
TRBJ1-5 NA TRBV6-5 NA TGTGCCAGCAGGGCGGGCCGCAGGGTCGATCAGCCCCAGCATTTT CASRAGRRVDQPQHF
TRBJ1-1 NA TRBV7-3 TRBD1 TGTGCCAGCAGCTTAGAAGGGGGCGCGAGCACTGAAGCTTTCTTT CASSLEGGASTEAFF
TRBJ2-4 NA TRBV18 NA TGTGCCAGCTCACCACCGGGCGACACCAAAAACATTCAGTACTTC CASSPPGDTKNIQYF
TRBJ1-2 NA TRBV6-6 NA TGTGCCAGCACCGGGGACAACTATGGCTACACCTTC CASTGDNYGYTF
TRBJ1-2 NA TRBV5-4 NA TGTGCCAGCAGCTCAGGATCCCCAACAGGACGCTACACCTTC CASSSGSPTGRYTF
TRBJ1-4 NA TRBV10-3 TRBD1 TGTGCCATCAGCCCCCAGCAGGGGGGGGAAAAACTGTTTTTT CAISPQQGGEKLFF
TRBJ2-7 NA TRBV7-2 TRBD2 TGTGCCAGCAGTTTGGAGCGGGGATCCTACGAGCAGTACTTC CASSLERGSYEQYF
TRBJ2-7 NA TRBV18 NA TGTGCCAGCTCACTAAATTACGAGCAGTACTTC CASSLNYEQYF
TRBJ1-4 NA TRBV30 NA TGTGCCTGGCAAGGCGGTGAAAAACTGTTTTTT CAWQGGEKLFF
TRBJ2-2 NA TRBV6-1 NA TGTGCCATAAGACAGGGAGGGGCCGGGGAGCTGTTTTTT CAIRQGGAGELFF
TRBJ2-1 NA TRBV7-2 NA TGTGCCAGCAGCTTAGCAGGCGCTTACAATGAGCAGTTCTTC CASSLAGAYNEQFF
TRBJ1-1 NA TRBV28 TRBD1 TGTGCCAGCAGGGGGGGACAGGGGGGAGAAGCTTTCTTT CASRGGQGGEAFF
TRBJ2-5 NA TRBV6-5 NA TGTGCCAGCAGTTACTCGCGGAGTCAAGAGACCCAGTACTTC CASSYSRSQETQYF
TRBJ2-7 NA TRBV10-3 TRBD1 TGTGCCATCAGTGAGTTTGGGGACAGGGTCTACGAGCAGTACTTC CAISEFGDRVYEQYF
TRBJ2-5 NA TRBV27 NA TGTGCCAGCAAAAGGGTGGGGGAGACCCAGTACTTC CASKRVGETQYF
TRBJ2-3 NA TRBV5-1 TRBD1 TGCGCCAGCAGCGGGCAGGGGGGCACAGATACGCAGTATTTT CASSGQGGTDTQYF
TRBJ2-7 NA TRBV9 NA TGTGCCAGCAGCCCTGACAAGGGTCGCCACGAGCAGTACTTC CASSPDKGRHEQYF